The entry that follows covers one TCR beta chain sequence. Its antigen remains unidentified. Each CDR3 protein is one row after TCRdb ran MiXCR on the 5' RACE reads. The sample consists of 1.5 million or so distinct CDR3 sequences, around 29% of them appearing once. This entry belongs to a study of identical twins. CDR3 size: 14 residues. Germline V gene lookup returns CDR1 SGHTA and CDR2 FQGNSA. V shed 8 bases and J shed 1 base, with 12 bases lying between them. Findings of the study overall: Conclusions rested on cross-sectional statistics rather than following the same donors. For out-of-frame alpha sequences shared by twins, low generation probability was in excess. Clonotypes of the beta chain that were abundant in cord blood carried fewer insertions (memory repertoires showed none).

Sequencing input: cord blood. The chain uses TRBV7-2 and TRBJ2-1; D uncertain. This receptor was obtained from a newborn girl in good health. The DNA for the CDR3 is TGTGCCAGCTTAGTAGGTGGTTCCTACAATGAGCAGTTCTTC. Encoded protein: CASLVGGSYNEQFF.